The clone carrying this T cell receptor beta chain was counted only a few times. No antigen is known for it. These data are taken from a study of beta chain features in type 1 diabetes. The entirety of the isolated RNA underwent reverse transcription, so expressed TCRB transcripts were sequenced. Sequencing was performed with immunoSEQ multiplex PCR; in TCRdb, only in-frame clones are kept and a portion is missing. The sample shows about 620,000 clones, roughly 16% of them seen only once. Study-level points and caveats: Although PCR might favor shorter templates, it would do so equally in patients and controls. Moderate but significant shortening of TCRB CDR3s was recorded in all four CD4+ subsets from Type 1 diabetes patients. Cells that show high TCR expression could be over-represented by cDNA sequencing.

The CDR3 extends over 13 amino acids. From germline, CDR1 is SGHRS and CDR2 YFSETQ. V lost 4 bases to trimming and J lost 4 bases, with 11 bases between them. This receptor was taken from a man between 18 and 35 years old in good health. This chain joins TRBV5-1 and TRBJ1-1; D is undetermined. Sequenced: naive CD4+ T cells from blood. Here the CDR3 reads CASSPVRSTEAFF. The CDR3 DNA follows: TGCGCCAGCAGCCCGGTGCGGTCCACTGAAGCTTTCTTT.